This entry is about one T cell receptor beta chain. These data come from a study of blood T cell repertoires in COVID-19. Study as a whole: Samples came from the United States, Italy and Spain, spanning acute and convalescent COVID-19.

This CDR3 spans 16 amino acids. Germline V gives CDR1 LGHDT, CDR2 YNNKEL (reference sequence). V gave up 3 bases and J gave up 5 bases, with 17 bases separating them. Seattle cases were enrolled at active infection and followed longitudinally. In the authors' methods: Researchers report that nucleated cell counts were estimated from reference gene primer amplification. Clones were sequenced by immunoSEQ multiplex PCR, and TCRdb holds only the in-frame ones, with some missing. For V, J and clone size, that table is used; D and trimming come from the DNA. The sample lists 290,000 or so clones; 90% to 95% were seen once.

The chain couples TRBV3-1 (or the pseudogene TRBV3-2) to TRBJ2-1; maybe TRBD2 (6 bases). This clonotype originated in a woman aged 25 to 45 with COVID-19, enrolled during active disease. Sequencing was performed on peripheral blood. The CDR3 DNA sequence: TGTGCCAGCAGCCAGGCCGGGACTCTACACAACAATGAGCAGTTCTTC. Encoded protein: CASSQAGTLHNNEQFF.